The 15 T cell receptor beta chains reported below all come from one sample, sequenced in a study of beta chain features in type 1 diabetes. Expressed TCRB transcripts got sequenced, as all isolated RNA was reverse transcribed. Data came from immunoSEQ multiplex PCR; TCRdb stores just in-frame clones and leaves some out. The repertoire has about 340,000 clones, under 8.5% of them found once; the top ten carry approximately 0.47%. The sample taken for sequencing was central memory CD4+ T cells from blood. The receptors come from a young woman in good health.

J is TRBJ2-3 and V is TRBV28; TRBD2 agrees at 15 bases. CDR3 length: 18 residues. V trimming: 6 bases; J trimming: 0 bases; junction bases outside the gene matches: 7. The V gene's germline CDR1 is MDHEN and CDR2 SYDVKM. CDR3 sequence (DNA): TGTGCCAGCAGATCCGGGACTAGCGGGAGGCCGAGCACAGATACGCAGTATTTT. Translated, it gives CASRSGTSGRPSTDTQYF.

This clone has more than one count but fewer than ten. The V gene is TRBV7-6, the J gene TRBJ2-5; 9 positions agree with TRBD1. This CDR3 has 14 residues. From germline, CDR1 is SGHVS and CDR2 FNYEAQ. After removal of 5 bases from V and 5 bases from J, the junction contained 6 bases not matched to a gene. The CDR3 DNA reads as TGTGCCAGCAGCCCAGGGACAGGGTCGGAGACCCAGTACTTC. It is translated as CASSPGTGSETQYF.

This clone was counted between two and nine times. This sequence joins TRBV6-5 and TRBJ2-3, with D possibly TRBD1 on 6 matching bases. Trimming cost V 6 bases and J 2 bases, with 12 bases left between them. This CDR3 has 14 amino acids. Germline lookup yields CDR1 MNHEY and CDR2 SVGAGI. CDR3 in amino acids: CASSRQAYTDTQYF. In DNA, the CDR3 is TGTGCCAGCAGCAGACAGGCTTACACAGATACGCAGTATTTT.

This clone was seen a few times. The genes are TRBV5-6 and TRBJ1-2; no firm D call. The CDR3 covers 13 residues. The germline gives CDR1 SGHDT, CDR2 YYEEEE. V shed 0 bases and J shed 5 bases, with 8 bases lying between them. CDR3 DNA sequence: TGTGCCAGCAGCTTGGGCGGGCCTTATGGCTACACCTTC. This codes for CASSLGGPYGYTF.

The V gene is TRBV9, the J gene TRBJ2-5; TRBD2 matches 7 bases. Germline trimming cut 7 bases from V and 3 bases from J; bases unmatched to any gene: 0. The CDR3 is 11 amino acids. Germline CDR1 SGDLS, CDR2 YYNGEE. CDR3 coding DNA: TGTGCCAGCGGGAGGGAAGAGACCCAGTACTTC. Protein: CASGREETQYF.

J is TRBJ1-2 and V is TRBV2; no definite D call. Trimming removed 3 bases from V and 0 bases from J, with 5 bases in between. Germline V lookup: CDR1 SNHLY, CDR2 FYNNEI. The CDR3 extends over 13 amino acids. This chain's CDR3 is CASSDRANYGYTF. DNA of the CDR3: TGTGCCAGCAGTGACAGAGCTAACTATGGCTACACCTTC.

This clone was recorded a few times. The genes are TRBV20-1 and TRBJ2-7; D may be TRBD2 (6 bases). Trimming cost V 6 bases and J 3 bases, with 9 bases left between them. Germline CDR1 is DFQATT and CDR2 is SNEGSKA (reference sequence). The CDR3 runs to 11 residues. In nucleotides, the CDR3 is TGCAGTGCGAGGAGGGTCTACGAGCAGTACTTC. Protein: CSARRVYEQYF.

In this sample, this clone turned up many times. The chain carries TRBV6-6 and TRBJ2-6; tentatively, D is TRBD2 (5 bases). In germline, CDR1 is MNHNY, CDR2 SVGAGI (reference sequence). V dropped 10 bases and J dropped 0 bases, with 16 bases sitting between them. This CDR3 is built from 16 residues. The CDR3: CATSGGLFSGANVLTF. The CDR3 nucleotides read TGTGCCACCTCGGGCGGACTCTTCTCTGGGGCCAACGTCCTGACTTTC.

This clone was seen only a few times. This chain joins TRBV7-8 and TRBJ2-5; D is perhaps TRBD2 (6 bases). The CDR3 sequence is 16 residues long. The germline V gene has CDR1 SGHVS and CDR2 FQNEAQ. The germline V and J ends were trimmed by 1 base and 3 bases, with 15 bases remaining between them. The CDR3 here is CASSLVAARREETQYF. The CDR3 coding sequence is TGTGCCAGCAGCTTAGTTGCGGCGCGGAGGGAAGAGACCCAGTACTTC. The full variable domain, rest sourced from reference TRBV7-8 and TRBJ2-5, is GAGVSQSPRYKVAKRGQDVALRCDPISGHVSLFWYQQALGQGPEFLTYFQNEAQLDKSGLPSDRFFAERPEGSVSTLKIQRTQQEDSAVYLCASSLVAARREETQYFGPGTRLLVL.

This clone appeared a few times. This chain links TRBV29-1 with TRBJ2-3; the match to TRBD2 covers 12 bases. V was pared by 8 bases and J by 0 bases, with 6 bases of the junction left unmatched. There are 15 residues in the CDR3. Germline CDR1 is SQVTM and CDR2 is ANQGSEA. The DNA for the CDR3 is TGCAGCTGCACCGGGACTAGCGGGAGCACAGATACGCAGTATTTT. Protein: CSCTGTSGSTDTQYF.

This clone was seen only a few times. The DNA of the CDR3 is TGCGCCAGCAGCTTGGAGGACAGGGTTAAAAGCTACACCTTC. This codes for CASSLEDRVKSYTF. The chain has TRBV5-1 and TRBJ1-2, with 8 bases fitting TRBD1. Germline V gives CDR1 SGHRS, CDR2 YFSETQ. The CDR3 is 14 amino acids. The trim removed 0 bases at V and 9 bases at J, leaving 7 bases unmatched.

The rearrangement links TRBV28 to TRBJ2-7; 7 nucleotides agree with TRBD2. The CDR3 length is 16 residues. The germline V gene encodes CDR1 MDHEN and CDR2 SYDVKM. Unmatched junction bases numbered 17, after V lost 7 bases and J lost 5 bases. The CDR3 here is CASTPPFSSGDHEQYF. CDR3 DNA: TGTGCCAGCACCCCACCCTTCTCTAGCGGAGACCACGAGCAGTACTTC. The whole variable domain, filled in from reference TRBV28 and TRBJ2-7, reads DVKVTQSSRYLVKRTGEKVFLECVQDMDHENMFWYRQDPGLGLRLIYFSYDVKMKEKGDIPEGYSVSREKKERFSLILESASTNQTSMYLCASTPPFSSGDHEQYFGPGTRLTVT.

This clone has a handful of counts. The CDR3 loop is CATSRDVGPGQNIQYF. CDR3 coding DNA: TGTGCCACCAGCAGAGATGTGGGACCTGGACAAAACATTCAGTACTTC. The genes are TRBV15 and TRBJ2-4, with D perhaps matching TRBD1 or TRBD2 (5 bases each). The germline V and J ends were trimmed by 0 bases and 5 bases, with 14 bases remaining between them. The CDR3 sequence is 16 residues long. Per the germline V gene, CDR1 is LNHNV and CDR2 is YYDKDF (reference sequence).

The table lists this clone with a few counts. V gene TRBV18 combines with J gene TRBJ1-2; D might be TRBD1 (6 bases). This CDR3 is built from 15 residues. V was clipped by 1 base and J by 4 bases, with 13 bases between them. The germline V gene encodes CDR1 KGHSH and CDR2 LQKENI. CDR3 protein: CASSPLTGELYGYTF. The CDR3 region has the DNA TGTGCCAGCTCACCACTGACAGGCGAACTCTATGGCTACACCTTC.

This clone occurred a few times. The chain joins TRBV7-3 to TRBJ2-3, with D unclear. CDR1 is SGHTA, CDR2 FQGTGA, per germline. CDR3 size: 13 residues. Trimming pared 3 bases from V and 2 bases from J, leaving 6 bases between. CDR3 nucleotide sequence: TGTGCCAGCAGCTTGGCTACCACAGATACGCAGTATTTT. Amino acids: CASSLATTDTQYF.